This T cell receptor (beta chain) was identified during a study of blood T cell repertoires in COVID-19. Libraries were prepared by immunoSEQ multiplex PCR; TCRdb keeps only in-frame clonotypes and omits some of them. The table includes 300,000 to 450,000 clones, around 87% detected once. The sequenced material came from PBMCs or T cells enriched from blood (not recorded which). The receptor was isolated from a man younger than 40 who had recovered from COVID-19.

This CDR3 reads CASSELVSRRGNYNEQFF. CDR3 coding DNA: TGTGCCAGCAGTGAACTCGTATCACGCAGGGGGAATTACAATGAGCAGTTCTTC. The V call is TRBV25-1, the J call TRBJ2-1, with 7 nucleotides matching TRBD1. Germline V gives CDR1 MGHDK, CDR2 SYGVNS. The CDR3 is 18 amino acids. The ends lost 2 bases at V and 4 bases at J; junction bases unmatched: 14.